This is a list of T cell receptor beta chains from one sample in a study of blood T cell repertoires in COVID-19. The assay was immunoSEQ multiplex PCR, and TCRdb's table has in-frame clones only and misses some. This sample has approximately 93,000 clones, with 88% found just once. The material sequenced was peripheral blood. The receptors shown here come from a man aged 60 to 75 with acute or convalescent COVID-19. CDR3s include the opening cysteine and the closing phenylalanine or tryptophan. Fields, in order: V gene, clone size, J gene, D gene, CDR3 DNA, CDR3 protein. D genes are given only for firm matches. Size is stated for part of the rows, as once, few or many counts, or as a class when the clone is expanded.

V gene: TRBV10-2
clone size: -
J gene: TRBJ2-7
D gene: TRBD2
CDR3 DNA: TGCGCCAGCGTATCTAGCGGGGGCCCCCCCTACGAGCAGTACTTC
CDR3 protein: CASVSSGGPPYEQYF

V gene: TRBV3-1/TRBV3-2
clone size: -
J gene: TRBJ2-2
D gene: -
CDR3 DNA: TGTGCCAGCAGCCTTCGCAGGGGGAACACCGGGGAGCTGTTTTTT
CDR3 protein: CASSLRRGNTGELFF

V gene: TRBV29-1
clone size: -
J gene: TRBJ1-2
D gene: -
CDR3 DNA: TGCAGCGTTGATAACCGGGACATAGCCCAATATGGCTACACCTTC
CDR3 protein: CSVDNRDIAQYGYTF

V gene: TRBV30
clone size: -
J gene: TRBJ2-2
D gene: -
CDR3 DNA: TGTGCCTGGAGCCCCAGGGGATGGGCCGGGGAGCTGTTTTTT
CDR3 protein: CAWSPRGWAGELFF

V gene: TRBV19
clone size: -
J gene: TRBJ2-7
D gene: -
CDR3 DNA: TGTGCCAGTAGAAAGACAGAATCCTACGAGCAGTACTTC
CDR3 protein: CASRKTESYEQYF

V gene: TRBV4-2
clone size: -
J gene: TRBJ2-2
D gene: TRBD2
CDR3 DNA: TGTGCCAGCAGCCAAGAGGGACTAGCGGGAGGAACTTTGAACACCGGGGAGCTGTTTTTT
CDR3 protein: CASSQEGLAGGTLNTGELFF

V gene: TRBV6-5
clone size: -
J gene: TRBJ2-7
D gene: TRBD2
CDR3 DNA: TGTGCCAGCAGTCGTAGCGGGAAATACGAGCAGTACTTC
CDR3 protein: CASSRSGKYEQYF

V gene: TRBV5-1
clone size: -
J gene: TRBJ1-1
D gene: -
CDR3 DNA: TGCGCCAGCAGCTTGTGGGGGGGTGACACTGAAGCTTTCTTT
CDR3 protein: CASSLWGGDTEAFF

V gene: TRBV13
clone size: few
J gene: TRBJ1-6
D gene: TRBD1
CDR3 DNA: TGTGCCAGCAGAGAACAGGGGCGACATAATTCACCCCTCCACTTT
CDR3 protein: CASREQGRHNSPLHF

V gene: TRBV12-3/TRBV12-4
clone size: -
J gene: TRBJ2-7
D gene: TRBD1
CDR3 DNA: TGTGCCAGCACGATGGGACAGGGCTACGAGCAGTACTTC
CDR3 protein: CASTMGQGYEQYF

V gene: TRBV4-1
clone size: few
J gene: TRBJ1-6
D gene: -
CDR3 DNA: TGCGCCAGCAGCCACCCCGCGGACTATTCACCCCTCCACTTT
CDR3 protein: CASSHPADYSPLHF

V gene: TRBV29-1
clone size: once
J gene: TRBJ1-1
D gene: -
CDR3 DNA: TGCAGCGTTGTAGGCGGTATGGGGAACACTGAAGCTTTCTTT
CDR3 protein: CSVVGGMGNTEAFF